This is a list of T cell receptor beta chains from one sample in a study of T-cell reconstitution after alpha-beta-depleted transplantation in children. TCRdb re-called the PCR reads through MiXCR, storing one row per CDR3 protein. The data show about 300,000 distinct CDR3 sequences, roughly 7.8% seen once. Here the sequenced sample was peripheral blood, taken 360 days after TCRalphabeta/CD19-depleted stem cell transplant. The receptors shown here come from a female patient aged 2-9 years who had a stem cell transplant for Fanconi anemia, so the T cells may come from the graft donor. The CDR3 runs from the conserved cysteine through the conserved F or W. D genes are given only for firm matches. Rows may omit the clone size; those that give it use once, few, many or a size class.

TRBV6-5	TRBJ1-3	.	few	CASSYGGGTGNTIYF	TGTGCCAGCAGTTACGGAGGGGGGACTGGAAACACCATATATTTT
TRBV24-1	TRBJ2-5	.	few	CATSDPGQQETQYF	TGTGCCACCAGTGATCCGGGGCAGCAAGAGACCCAGTACTTC
TRBV7-6	TRBJ2-2	.	.	CASSDRRDISNTGELFF	TGTGCCAGCAGCGACCGCCGCGACATTTCGAACACCGGGGAGCTGTTTTTT
TRBV6-6	TRBJ2-7	.	many	CASSYSPLWGQYF	TGTGCCAGCAGTTACTCGCCTCTCTGGGGGCAGTACTTC
TRBV7-2	TRBJ1-1	.	few	CASSLKGQNTEAFF	TGTGCCAGCAGCTTGAAGGGACAGAACACTGAAGCTTTCTTT
TRBV24-1	TRBJ2-2	.	few	CATGRGNTGELFF	TGTGCCACCGGACGGGGAAACACCGGGGAGCTGTTTTTT
TRBV20-1	TRBJ2-5	TRBD2	few	CSARGERGVETQYF	TGCAGTGCTAGAGGGGAACGGGGGGTAGAGACCCAGTACTTC
TRBV27	TRBJ1-5	.	many	CASSIRGGQPQHF	TGTGCCAGCAGTATCCGGGGTGGTCAGCCCCAGCATTTT
TRBV5-6	TRBJ2-1	TRBD2	many	CASSMPGLDFNEQFF	TGTGCCAGCAGCATGCCGGGACTAGACTTCAATGAGCAGTTCTTC
TRBV10-3	TRBJ2-3	.	many	CAISELGSTTDTQYF	TGTGCCATCAGTGAACTAGGTTCGACCACAGATACGCAGTATTTT
TRBV24-1	TRBJ2-5	TRBD1	.	CATSDPGTGKEETQYF	TGTGCCACCAGTGATCCCGGGACAGGGAAGGAGGAGACCCAGTACTTC
TRBV6-5	TRBJ2-5	TRBD1	many	CASSFYRDRGQETQYF	TGTGCCAGCAGTTTTTATCGGGACAGGGGGCAAGAGACCCAGTACTTC
TRBV7-9	TRBJ1-3	TRBD1	many	CASSWKAGTAGNTIYF	TGTGCCAGCAGCTGGAAAGCCGGGACAGCTGGAAACACCATATATTTT
TRBV20-1	TRBJ2-7	.	many	CSATPPPNVEQYF	TGCAGTGCTACTCCCCCCCCCAACGTTGAGCAGTACTTC
TRBV6-2/TRBV6-3	TRBJ2-2	TRBD2	.	CASSYIAGGGELFF	TGTGCCAGCAGTTACATTGCGGGGGGCGGGGAGCTGTTTTTT
TRBV5-1	TRBJ2-1	.	many	CASPQGRRENEQFF	TGCGCCAGCCCACAGGGGAGGAGGGAAAATGAGCAGTTCTTC
TRBV18	TRBJ2-1	.	many	CASSPNLIREQFF	TGTGCCAGCTCACCCAACCTAATCCGTGAGCAGTTCTTC
TRBV6-2/TRBV6-3	TRBJ2-3	.	many	CASSYPAYTDTQYF	TGTGCCAGCAGTTACCCGGCCTACACAGATACGCAGTATTTT
TRBV5-6	TRBJ2-7	TRBD1	.	CASSWDRGRRISEQYF	TGTGCCAGCAGCTGGGACAGGGGGCGCAGGATCTCCGAGCAGTACTTC
TRBV25-1	TRBJ2-1	TRBD2	many	CASSRIAGEYNEQFF	TGTGCCAGCAGCCGCATAGCGGGGGAGTACAATGAGCAGTTCTTC
TRBV7-7	TRBJ2-2	.	many	CASSSGVGELFF	TGTGCTAGCAGCTCAGGGGTCGGGGAGCTGTTTTTT
TRBV5-5	TRBJ2-1	TRBD2	few	CASSLVSRGLARYNEQFF	TGTGCCAGCAGCTTGGTGTCTAGGGGACTAGCGCGCTACAATGAGCAGTTCTTC
TRBV7-2	TRBJ2-7	.	few	CASSFDYRTYEQYF	TGTGCCAGCAGCTTTGACTACAGAACCTACGAGCAGTACTTC
TRBV5-1	TRBJ2-2	.	few	CASSWQGFGELFF	TGCGCCAGCAGCTGGCAGGGTTTCGGGGAGCTGTTTTTT
TRBV6-2/TRBV6-3	TRBJ2-5	TRBD2	many	CASNTRGDQETQYF	TGTGCCAGCAATACCCGGGGGGACCAAGAGACCCAGTACTTC
TRBV28	TRBJ2-3	TRBD2	many	CASSPTLTSGPFRTDTQYF	TGTGCCAGCAGTCCCACCTTAACTAGCGGCCCCTTTCGCACAGATACGCAGTATTTT
TRBV28	TRBJ1-5	.	many	CASSRAAGGNQPQHF	TGTGCCAGCAGCCGCGCCGCAGGGGGCAATCAGCCCCAGCATTTT
TRBV12-3/TRBV12-4	TRBJ2-2	.	.	CAFSSGGGLNRNTGELFF	TGTGCCTTCAGTTCCGGTGGGGGCCTGAACCGGAACACCGGGGAGCTGTTTTTT
TRBV30	TRBJ2-1	.	.	CAWERGPFDNEQFF	TGTGCCTGGGAAAGAGGGCCTTTCGACAATGAGCAGTTCTTC
TRBV9	TRBJ2-5	TRBD1	.	CASSPGDSQQETQYF	TGTGCCAGCAGCCCCGGGGACAGCCAACAAGAGACCCAGTACTTC
TRBV24-1	TRBJ2-3	TRBD1	few	CATTGQGTDTQYF	TGTGCCACCACCGGACAGGGCACAGATACGCAGTATTTT
TRBV20-1	TRBJ1-2	.	few	CSAREQPSGGYTF	TGCAGTGCTAGAGAGCAACCTTCGGGGGGCTACACCTTC
TRBV10-2	TRBJ1-1	.	many	CASSALTGHTEAFF	TGCGCCAGCAGTGCCTTAACCGGACACACTGAAGCTTTCTTT
TRBV3-1	TRBJ2-1	TRBD2	once	CASTRAGGPYNEQFF	TGTGCCAGCACTCGAGCGGGGGGTCCCTACAATGAGCAGTTCTTC
TRBV30	TRBJ2-1	TRBD2	few	CAWSVGSWTSVNEQFF	TGTGCCTGGAGTGTAGGTTCCTGGACTAGCGTCAATGAGCAGTTCTTC
TRBV6-1	TRBJ2-2	.	few	CASSEWVDGELFF	TGTGCCAGCAGTGAATGGGTAGACGGGGAGCTGTTTTTT
TRBV28	TRBJ1-5	.	many	CASIQPYSNQPQHF	TGTGCCAGCATCCAACCTTATAGCAATCAGCCCCAGCATTTT